This T cell receptor beta chain was sequenced in a study of T cell clones after liver transplantation. Across the whole study: A pre-transplant mixed lymphocyte reaction with TCRbeta sequencing defined graft-donor-reactive clones followed in post-transplant blood. Three of eight recipients were HCV-positive; others had non-autoimmune, non-viral indications. Study observations and caveats: In a couple of subjects, few donor cells limited the measurable donor-reactive repertoire. Graft donor-reactive T cells may have migrated into the graft rather than being deleted.

Using immunoSEQ multiplex PCR, the repertoire was profiled, and TCRdb retains in-frame clones only, with some absent. Of more than 65,000 clones in the sample, approximately 80% were seen once. Details on this clone: Antigen: not known.

The source material was CD4+ T cells from blood, sampled 12 months after liver transplant. The receptor was isolated from a human patient who received a liver transplant. A share of the T cells may be of graft donor origin.

This CDR3 is CASMGADLPITEAFF. The CDR3 DNA reads TGTGCCAGTATGGGGGCAGACCTCCCAATCACTGAAGCTTTCTTT. V is TRBV19 and J is TRBJ1-1, with a weak D call TRBD1 (6 bases). This CDR3 spans 15 amino acids. CDR1 and CDR2 (germline): LNHDA, SQIVND (reference sequence). Trimming left V 7 bases short and J 4 bases short, with 19 bases between. Complete variable domain (other parts from reference TRBV19 and TRBJ1-1): DGGITQSPKYLFRKEGQNVTLSCEQNLNHDAMYWYRQDPGQGLRLIYYSQIVNDFQKGDIAEGYSVSREKKESFPLTVTSAQKNPTAFYLCASMGADLPITEAFFGQGTRLTVV.